Each of the 14 T cell receptor beta chains below was sequenced from the same sample in a study of T cell changes during pregnancy in multiple sclerosis. This table comes from immunoSEQ multiplex PCR, and its TCRdb copy is limited to in-frame clones, with some not included. This table has approximately 41,000 clones, 80% to 95% appearing once. The specimen was CD4+ T cells from peripheral blood mononuclear cells, collected in the first trimester of pregnancy. The origin of the receptors is a female donor with multiple sclerosis, enrolled in a pregnancy study.

V usage is TRBV2 and J usage is TRBJ2-7; 8 positions match TRBD1. V lost 4 bases and J lost 0; bases outside the gene matches: 5. The length of the CDR3 is 15 residues. The germline gives CDR1 SNHLY, CDR2 FYNNEI. CDR3 amino acids: CASSAGQGRSYEQYF. Here the CDR3 DNA reads TGTGCCAGCAGTGCCGGACAGGGACGCTCCTACGAGCAGTACTTC.

V usage is TRBV7-6 and J usage is TRBJ2-1; 8 positions agree with TRBD2. The germline V gene encodes CDR1 SGHVS and CDR2 FNYEAQ. The CDR3 has 16 amino acids. After removal of 1 base from V and 5 bases from J, the junction contained 7 bases not matched to a gene. CDR3 in DNA: TGTGCCAGCAGCTTAGACGGGAGGGCCTTCCACAATGAGCAGTTCTTC. As protein: CASSLDGRAFHNEQFF.

The CDR3 region has the DNA TGTGCCAGTGGGACAGCGCGTTATGGCTACACCTTC. Protein product: CASGTARYGYTF. This rearrangement joins TRBV19 to TRBJ1-2; TRBD1 aligns across 7 bases. This CDR3 contains 12 residues. The junction had 5 bases not matched to a gene; V was cut back by 8 bases and J by 5 bases. Germline CDR1 reads LNHDA; CDR2 reads SQIVND (reference sequence).

The chain joins TRBV6-1 to TRBJ2-7, with a possible D match to TRBD2 (7 bases). The V end lost 4 bases, the J end lost 4 bases, and 17 bases lay between the germline ends. Germline CDR1 MNHNS, CDR2 SASEGT. The CDR3 length is 15 residues. The CDR3, as DNA: TGTGCCAGCAGTGGAAAAAGCGGGACATCTTACGAGCAGTACTTC. Residues: CASSGKSGTSYEQYF.

V and J are TRBV19 and TRBJ1-1; 9 nucleotides line up with TRBD1. V lost 4 bases and J lost 2; bases outside the gene matches: 5. CDR1 is LNHDA and CDR2 is SQIVND in the germline V gene (reference sequence). The CDR3 is 15 residues long. This CDR3 reads CASSTKGQGNTEAFF. In DNA, the CDR3 is TGTGCCAGTAGTACCAAGGGACAGGGAAACACTGAAGCTTTCTTT.

The chain uses TRBV5-1 and TRBJ2-5; 8 nucleotides align to TRBD1. CDR1 is SGHRS and CDR2 is YFSETQ in the germline V gene. Germline trimming cut 3 bases from V and 2 bases from J; bases unmatched to any gene: 6. The CDR3 is made up of 15 amino acids. The CDR3 loop reads CASSYSRTGQETQYF. As DNA, the CDR3 is TGCGCCAGCAGCTACTCCCGGACAGGGCAAGAGACCCAGTACTTC.

V and J are TRBV28 and TRBJ2-1; 7 nucleotides align to TRBD1. Trimming at V came to 5 bases and at J to 9 bases, leaving 7 bases not matched to a gene. The CDR3 is 13 residues long. Per the germline V gene, CDR1 is MDHEN and CDR2 is SYDVKM. CDR3 sequence: CASSTSDRVEQFF. The CDR3 bases are TGTGCCAGCAGTACCTCCGACAGGGTTGAGCAGTTCTTC.

This chain joins TRBV10-3 and TRBJ1-1; weak D call: TRBD1 (6 bases). V lost 6 bases and J lost 1, with 9 bases in between. The CDR3 runs 13 residues. Germline CDR1 reads ENHRY; CDR2 reads SYGVKD. DNA for the CDR3: TGTGCCATCAGCCAGGGGCAGAACACTGAAGCTTTCTTT. Translating gives CAISQGQNTEAFF.

The chain uses TRBV9 and TRBJ2-2, with TRBD1 as a possible D gene (6 bases). In germline, CDR1 is SGDLS, CDR2 YYNGEE. This CDR3 spans 13 amino acids. V lost 1 base to trimming and J lost 8 bases, with 9 bases between them. In DNA form, the CDR3 reads TGTGCCAGCAGCGTATCAGGGGTTGGGGAGCTGTTTTTT. It yields the protein CASSVSGVGELFF.

This sequence joins TRBV7-6 and TRBJ2-5; 11 bases line up with TRBD2. V dropped 4 bases and J dropped 3; count of bases not matched to a gene: 16. The V gene's germline CDR1 is SGHVS and CDR2 FNYEAQ. The CDR3 is made up of 19 amino acids. The CDR3 DNA reads as TGTGCCAGCAGCTCCCGGCCGCGATTAGCGGGAGGGCGGGAAGAGACCCAGTACTTC. Translation gives CASSSRPRLAGGREETQYF. Full variable domain (rest looked up from reference TRBV7-6 and TRBJ2-5): GAGVSQSPRYKVTKRGQDVALRCDPISGHVSLYWYRQALGQGPEFLTYFNYEAQQDKSGLPNDRFSAERPEGSISTLTIQRTEQRDSAMYRCASSSRPRLAGGREETQYFGPGTRLLVL.

The rearrangement links TRBV19 to TRBJ2-7, with D uncertain. CDR1 is LNHDA and CDR2 is SQIVND in the germline V gene (reference sequence). Trimming pared 3 bases from V and 6 bases from J, leaving 6 bases between. There are 11 residues in the CDR3. The CDR3 sequence: CASSIGAEQYF. In DNA form, the CDR3 reads TGTGCCAGTAGTATCGGTGCCGAGCAGTACTTC.

This clone was seen just once. The chain carries TRBV20-1 and TRBJ1-2, with D unclear. The germline gives CDR1 DFQATT, CDR2 SNEGSKA (reference sequence). The CDR3 totals 11 residues. The V gene lost 3 bases and the J gene lost 7 bases, with 9 bases spanning the gap. As DNA, the CDR3 is TGCAGTGCTAGGTTACCAGTTGGCTACACCTTC. This gives the protein CSARLPVGYTF.

This clone was seen only a few times. This rearrangement joins TRBV14 to TRBJ1-4; 9 bases map to TRBD1. The CDR3 contains 17 residues. With V trimmed by 1 base and J by 8 bases, 11 bases remained unmatched. Germline CDR1 is SGHDN and CDR2 is FVKESK. The CDR3 is CASSQVGQGTLREKLFF. DNA for the CDR3: TGTGCCAGCAGCCAAGTGGGACAGGGAACCCTTCGGGAAAAACTGTTTTTT.

This clone was found once. The chain is built from TRBV5-6 and TRBJ2-3; TRBD2 aligns across 9 bases. The J segment lost 0 bases and the V segment lost 1 base, leaving 12 bases of the junction unmatched. Germline values: CDR1 SGHDT, CDR2 YYEEEE. CDR3 size: 19 residues. The CDR3 nucleotides are TGTGCCAGCAGCTTGCAGATAGTCCTAGCGGGGTCTAGCACAGATACGCAGTATTTT. Translated: CASSLQIVLAGSSTDTQYF.